This TCR beta chain was recorded in a study of blood T cell repertoires in COVID-19. Study-wide context: COVID-19 samples from acute and convalescent phases originated in the United States, Italy and Spain. The analysed material was cDNA or gDNA that came from T cells, B-cell-depleted T cells, or PBMCs.

Germline assignment: CDR1 MDHEN and CDR2 SYDVKM. There are 13 residues in the CDR3. V shed 8 bases and J shed 3 bases, with 12 bases lying between them. Authors' data handling: Reference gene primer amplification in the assay estimated nucleated cell counts. The repertoire was sequenced with immunoSEQ multiplex PCR; TCRdb's copy has only in-frame clones and lacks some. The V and J calls and clone size were taken over from that table, and D and trimming were inferred from the DNA. Altogether 200,000 to 250,000 clones are present, around 84% being singletons, with the ten largest covering roughly 13%. The clonotype originates from a human donor in a cohort sampled during active COVID-19. The V gene is TRBV28, the J gene TRBJ2-3; TRBD2 might be the D (6 bases). The sequenced sample consisted of peripheral blood. CDR3 bases: TGTGCCAGCGGTCTCGGGGGTACAGATACGCAGTATTTT. Protein: CASGLGGTDTQYF.